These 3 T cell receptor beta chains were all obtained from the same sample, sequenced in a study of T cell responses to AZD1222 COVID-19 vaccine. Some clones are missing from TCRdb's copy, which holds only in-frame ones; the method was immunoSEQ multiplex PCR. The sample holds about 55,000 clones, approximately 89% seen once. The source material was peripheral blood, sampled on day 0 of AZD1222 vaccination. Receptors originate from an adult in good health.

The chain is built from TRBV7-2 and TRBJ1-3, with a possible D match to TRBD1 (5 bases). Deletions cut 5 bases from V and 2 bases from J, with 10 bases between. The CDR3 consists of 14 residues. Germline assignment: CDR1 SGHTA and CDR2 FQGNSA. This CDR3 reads CASSLVTAGNTIYF. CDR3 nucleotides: TGTGCCAGCAGCCTCGTGACAGCTGGAAACACCATATATTTT.

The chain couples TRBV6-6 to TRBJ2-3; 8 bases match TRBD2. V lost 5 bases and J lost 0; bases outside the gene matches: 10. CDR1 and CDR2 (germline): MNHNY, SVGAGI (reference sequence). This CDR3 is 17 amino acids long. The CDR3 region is CASSRSGASGSTDTQYF. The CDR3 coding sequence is TGTGCCAGCAGTCGAAGCGGGGCTAGCGGGAGCACAGATACGCAGTATTTT.

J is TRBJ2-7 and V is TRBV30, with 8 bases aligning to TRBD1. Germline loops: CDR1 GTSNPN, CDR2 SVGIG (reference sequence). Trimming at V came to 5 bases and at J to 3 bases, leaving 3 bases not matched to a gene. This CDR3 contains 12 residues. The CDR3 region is CAWGQGYYEQYF. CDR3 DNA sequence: TGTGCCTGGGGACAGGGATACTACGAGCAGTACTTC. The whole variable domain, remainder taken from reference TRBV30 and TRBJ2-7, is SQTIHQWPATLVQPVGSPLSLECTVEGTSNPNLYWYRQAAGRGLQLLFYSVGIGQISSEVPQNLSASRPQDRQFILSSKKLLLSDSGFYLCAWGQGYYEQYFGPGTRLTVT.